This T cell receptor beta chain was documented in a study of CD8+CD57+ T cells in acquired aplastic anemia (dated by TCRdb to 2016 to 2018). With respect to the entire study: DNA extracted from sorted CD4+ and CD8+ cells had a mean of about 3.2 ug, with a range of roughly 0.18 to 27.4 ug. CD8+CD57+ expansion was defined as frequency above the mean frequency observed in healthy subjects. Findings and caveats that apply to the study as a whole: Although 25 to 30 CD8+ CDR3 sequences were shared by patients and controls, these sequences appeared highly expressed in patients and within the immunodominant clones of patients. CD8+ Simpson's diversity did not differ significantly between patients and healthy controls (P=0.060).

CDR1 and CDR2, looked up from the germline V gene (reference sequence), are WNHNN and SYGVQD. The CDR3 starts with the cysteine, ends with the phenylalanine, and has 15 residues. Only the CDR3 DNA is retained, 45 bases long and in frame from the first base. V lost 2 bases and J lost 5 bases, and the count of bases not matched to a germline gene is 7. This clonotype was seen a handful of times. Its binding antigen is unknown. Base quality data are lacking; no much larger clone is found one base away. Profiling of TCR beta VDJ combinations and CDR3 sequences used genomic DNA as the template. TCR repertoire sequencing was run on an Illumina HiSeq 2000. Regarding the original processing steps: TRBV/TRBJ rearrangement plots, CDR3 size and DJ length profiles, and Simpson's diversity index were used to evaluate the repertoires. The immunodominant clone was defined as the most abundant DNA sequence in deep sequencing data. CDR3 amino acid sequences were screened for sharing across subjects and compared with published repertoires and the VDJdb database. TCRdb cleaned the public reads at Q25 with fastp, built clones with MiXCR and kept in-frame beta chains. Here each entry gathers all rows of one CDR3 protein and keeps the most common genes and DNA. These V and J calls derive from TCRdb rather than the authors' analysis. Across this sample there are around 200,000 distinct CDR3 sequences, with approximately 52% seen only once. The ten largest account for roughly 1.8% of the sample.

Patients chosen for sequencing had shown expansion of CD8+CD57+ cells by flow cytometry. All patients had severe acquired aplastic anemia diagnosed by International Study of Aplastic Anemia and Agranulocytosis and Camitta criteria. No patient had received any therapy when blood was sampled. In the study, sorted CD4+ and CD8+ blood T cells from patients with severe aplastic anemia and from healthy subjects underwent deep sequencing of TCR repertoires. In the USA, patient enrollment took place under clinicaltrials.gov protocols 00001620, 01623167, 00001397, 00071045, 00081523 and 00961064. Ficoll-Paque density gradient centrifugation was used to isolate peripheral blood mononuclear cells. Before DNA extraction, CD4+ and CD8+ T cells were sorted with FACS or magnetic beads.

The sequencing input was sorted CD4+, CD8+, or CD8+CD57+ T cells (not recorded which) from PBMCs. This chain joins TRBV10-1 to TRBJ2-5, and 8 bases in between align with TRBD2. This receptor was taken from a human donor with aplastic anemia. The CDR3 reads as follows: CASSEAKGLAETQYF. The DNA sequence is TGCGCCAGCAGTGAGGCCAAAGGACTAGCCGAGACCCAGTACTTC.